This T cell receptor (beta chain) originates from a study of T cells in Graves' hyperthyroidism and ophthalmopathy. Study results and limitations: Most expanded thyroid clonotypes above 0.001 also appeared in blood.

The investigators amplified TCR beta CDR3 regions from RNA transcripts. Using the HTBI primer set, a first-round RT-PCR was run on the TCR CDR3. Each CDR3 protein is one row after TCRdb ran MiXCR on the multiplex PCR reads. The table includes about 350,000 distinct CDR3 sequences, about 13% detected once. CDR1 is SNHLY and CDR2 is FYNNEI in the germline V gene. The CDR3 sequence is 17 residues long. V lost 2 bases and J lost 3, with 18 bases in between. This clonotype has a count of ten or more. As yet, its antigen is unknown. V is TRBV2 and J is TRBJ2-3; D is perhaps TRBD1 (6 bases). The source is a woman between 40 and 50 years old with Graves' ophthalmopathy. The material sequenced was blood. CDR3: CASSEWGGGVETDTQYF. The CDR3 bases are TGTGCCAGCAGTGAATGGGGTGGGGGCGTGGAAACAGATACGCAGTATTTT.